Included here is one T cell receptor (beta chain) sequence, with context. These data are taken from a study of patients and donors after allogeneic stem cell transplantation. One entry per CDR3 protein results from TCRdb running MiXCR on the RT-PCR reads. The sample includes about 40,000 distinct CDR3 sequences, more than 30% of them seen just once. This CDR3 is 11 amino acids long. The ends were cut back, 3 bases at V and 3 bases at J, with 3 bases in the middle. This clonotype was sampled from a human donor who was either an allogeneic HSCT recipient or a stem cell or donor lymphocyte infusion donor (not recorded which). It is not recorded whose cells these are; they may come from a transplant donor. This rearrangement joins TRBV12-3 or TRBV12-4 to TRBJ2-7; D is unclear. The sequenced material came from blood, either unsorted or a sorted T cell fraction (not recorded which). The CDR3: CASSFGYEQYF. The CDR3 nucleotides read TGTGCCAGCAGTTTCGGCTACGAGCAGTACTTC.